This TCR beta chain was sequenced for a study of shared clonotypes between healthy human individuals. Whole-study context: For every donor, three CD4 naive, three CD4 memory, two CD8 naive and one CD8 memory plates were used.

Genomic DNA of each subset was evenly split across several immunoSEQ plates. Here immunoSEQ multiplex PCR was the method, and the copy in TCRdb shows in-frame clones only, minus some. This sample has 2.5 million or so clones, with just over 90% found just once. Overall study results and limits: In general, naive subsets displayed greater estimated richness than memory subsets did.

A word on this clone: Its target is not known.

V lost 4 bases, J lost 6 bases, and 13 bases lay in between. The CDR3 length is 14 residues. Looked up from germline, CDR1 is MNHEY and CDR2 is SMNVEV (reference sequence). Donors comprised healthy HIV-negative adults lacking recent acute infections or vaccinations. The receptor was isolated from a man between 18 and 29 years old in good health. The sample was naive CD4+ T cells sorted from blood. Subset indicated: CD45RA+ positively selected. The V gene is TRBV27, the J gene TRBJ1-5; D may be TRBD1 (6 bases). The CDR3 loop is CASSWGQKLQPQHF. CDR3 nucleotide sequence: TGTGCCAGCAGTTGGGGACAAAAGCTTCAGCCCCAGCATTTT.